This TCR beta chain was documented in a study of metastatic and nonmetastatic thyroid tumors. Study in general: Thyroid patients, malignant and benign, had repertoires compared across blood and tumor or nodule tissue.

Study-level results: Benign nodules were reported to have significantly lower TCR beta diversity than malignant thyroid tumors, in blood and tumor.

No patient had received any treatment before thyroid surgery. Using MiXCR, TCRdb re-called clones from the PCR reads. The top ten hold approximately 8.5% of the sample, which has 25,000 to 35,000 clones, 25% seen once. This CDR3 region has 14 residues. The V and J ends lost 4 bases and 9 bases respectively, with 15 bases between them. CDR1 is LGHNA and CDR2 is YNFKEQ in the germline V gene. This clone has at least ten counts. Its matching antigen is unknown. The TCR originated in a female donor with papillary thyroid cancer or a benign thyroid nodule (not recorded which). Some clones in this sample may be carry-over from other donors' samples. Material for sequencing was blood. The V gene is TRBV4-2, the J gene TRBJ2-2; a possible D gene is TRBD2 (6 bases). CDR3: CASSPRDFRRELFF. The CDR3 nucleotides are TGTGCCAGCAGCCCGCGGGATTTTCGCCGGGAGCTGTTTTTT.